Shown below are 17 T cell receptor beta chains from a single sample sequenced in a study of beta chain features in type 1 diabetes. Every isolated RNA sample was fully reverse transcribed, so sequencing captured expressed TCRB transcripts. Sequencing used immunoSEQ multiplex PCR; TCRdb keeps in-frame clones, though not all of them. Of some 360,000 clones listed, around 10% are singletons. Overall study findings and caveats: In all four CD4+ subsets, TCRB CDR3 length was significantly, moderately reduced in type 1 diabetes.

For these TCRs, the target antigens are not known. What was sequenced was central memory CD4+ T cells from blood. The origin of the receptors is a man aged 30 to 45 with type 1 diabetes.

This clone showed up just a few times. The V call is TRBV19, the J call TRBJ1-5; maybe TRBD1 (6 bases). Germline assignment: CDR1 LNHDA and CDR2 SQIVND (reference sequence). This CDR3 has 13 residues. Trimming left V 3 bases short and J 6 bases short, with 9 bases between. CDR3 residues: CASSINRAQPQHF. In DNA, the CDR3 is TGTGCCAGTAGTATTAACAGGGCTCAGCCCCAGCATTTT.

This clone was counted a few times. The rearrangement links TRBV28 to TRBJ1-1; D gene uncertain. V was trimmed by 4 bases and J by 7 bases, leaving 13 bases between them. Germline V gene lookup returns CDR1 MDHEN and CDR2 SYDVKM. The CDR3 spans 13 residues. The CDR3, as DNA: TGTGCCAGCAGTTCCCCGCGGAGAGTTGAAGCTTTCTTT. Protein product: CASSSPRRVEAFF. The variable domain in full, completed from reference TRBV28 and TRBJ1-1, reads DVKVTQSSRYLVKRTGEKVFLECVQDMDHENMFWYRQDPGLGLRLIYFSYDVKMKEKGDIPEGYSVSREKKERFSLILESASTNQTSMYLCASSSPRRVEAFFGQGTRLTVV.

This clone was seen at least ten times. The V and J genes are TRBV7-9 and TRBJ2-2; perhaps TRBD1 as D (6 bases). CDR1 and CDR2 (germline): SEHNR, FQNEAQ (reference sequence). The CDR3 spans 14 residues. V was clipped by 5 bases and J by 6 bases, with 13 bases between them. CDR3 region: CASSLYRESGELFF. The CDR3, as DNA: TGTGCCAGCAGCCTCTACAGGGAATCCGGGGAGCTGTTTTTT.

The gene calls are TRBV5-6 and TRBJ2-1; 8 nucleotides match TRBD2. The CDR3 length is 16 residues. Unmatched junction bases numbered 6, after V lost 1 base and J lost 3 bases. Per the germline V gene, CDR1 is SGHDT and CDR2 is YYEEEE. CDR3 sequence: CASSLSREDFYNEQFF. In DNA form, the CDR3 reads TGTGCCAGCAGCTTGTCGCGGGAGGACTTCTACAATGAGCAGTTCTTC. Using reference TRBV5-6 and TRBJ2-1 for the parts outside the CDR3, the full variable domain is DAGVTQSPTHLIKTRGQQVTLRCSPKSGHDTVSWYQQALGQGPQFIFQYYEEEERQRGNFPDRFSGHQFPNYSSELNVNALLLGDSALYLCASSLSREDFYNEQFFGPGTRLTVL.

In its sample, this clone was seen a few times. The chain links TRBV9 to TRBJ2-1; TRBD2 is a possible D gene (5 bases). The CDR3 consists of 15 residues. Germline V gene sequence: CDR1 SGDLS, CDR2 YYNGEE. V was trimmed by 4 bases and J by 4 bases, leaving 15 bases between them. The CDR3 sequence is CASSLHMSGYNEQFF. As DNA, the CDR3 is TGTGCCAGCAGCCTCCACATGAGCGGATACAATGAGCAGTTCTTC.

In its sample, this clone was seen a few times. The chain joins TRBV7-3 to TRBJ2-2; a possible D gene is TRBD1 (6 bases). Trimming took 5 bases from V and 4 from J, leaving 11 bases between them. Germline V gene sequence: CDR1 SGHTA, CDR2 FQGTGA. CDR3 length equals 14 residues. Written as DNA, the CDR3 is TGTGCCAGCAGCCCCCAGGGGTTCACCGGGGAGCTGTTTTTT. It specifies CASSPQGFTGELFF. The complete variable domain, with remaining parts taken from reference TRBV7-3 and TRBJ2-2, reads GAGVSQTPSNKVTEKGKYVELRCDPISGHTALYWYRQSLGQGPEFLIYFQGTGAADDSGLPNDRFFAVRPEGSVSTLKIQRTERGDSAVYLCASSPQGFTGELFFGEGSRLTVL.

The J gene is TRBJ2-1, the V gene TRBV11-2, with TRBD2 identical over 8 bases. V shed 1 base and J 8 bases; nucleotides not matched to a gene: 7. From germline, CDR1 is SGHAT and CDR2 FQNNGV. This CDR3 region has 15 residues. CDR3: CASSLARTSRDEQFF. The CDR3, as DNA: TGTGCCAGCAGCTTAGCGAGGACTAGCCGCGATGAGCAGTTCTTC. Drawing the rest from reference TRBV11-2 and TRBJ2-1, the complete variable domain is EAGVAQSPRYKIIEKRQSVAFWCNPISGHATLYWYQQILGQGPKLLIQFQNNGVVDDSQLPKDRFSAERLKGVDSTLKIQPAKLEDSAVYLCASSLARTSRDEQFFGPGTRLTVL.

The chain links TRBV19 to TRBJ1-4; D ambiguous. This CDR3 is 15 amino acids long. Germline CDR1 is LNHDA and CDR2 is SQIVND (reference sequence). The V end lost 1 base, the J end lost 6 bases, and 12 bases lay between the germline ends. CDR3 sequence: CASSIAAAAYEKLFF. Here the CDR3 DNA reads TGTGCCAGTAGTATAGCGGCAGCTGCATATGAAAAACTGTTTTTT.

This clone has more than one count but fewer than ten. The J gene is TRBJ2-5, the V gene TRBV11-2, with D uncertain. This CDR3 has 16 residues. The germline V gene encodes CDR1 SGHAT and CDR2 FQNNGV. The V end was cut by 2 bases, the J end by 0 bases, with 13 bases between. The CDR3 region is CASSLMRLKYQETQYF. The CDR3 DNA is TGTGCCAGCAGCTTAATGCGACTCAAGTACCAAGAGACCCAGTACTTC.

The table lists this clone with a few counts. The rearrangement joins TRBV4-1 to TRBJ2-1; 11 bases fit TRBD2. Looked up from germline, CDR1 is MGHRA and CDR2 is YSYEKL. The CDR3 sequence is 14 residues long. J was trimmed by 3 bases and V by 6 bases; bases with no gene match: 1. The CDR3 coding sequence is TGCGCCAGCAGTGGGACTAGCGGCTACAATGAGCAGTTCTTC. Translation gives CASSGTSGYNEQFF.

The chain employs TRBV7-2 and TRBJ1-4; tentatively, D is TRBD1 (5 bases). The V end was cut by 5 bases, the J end by 0 bases, with 16 bases between. The V gene's germline CDR1 is SGHTA and CDR2 FQGNSA. This CDR3 is built from 17 residues. The CDR3 is CASSRSGRLATNEKLFF. CDR3 nucleotides: TGTGCCAGCAGCCGATCGGGACGCTTGGCAACTAATGAAAAACTGTTTTTT.

This chain joins TRBV11-3 and TRBJ2-2; TRBD1 is a possible D gene (6 bases). The germline V gene encodes CDR1 SGHNT and CDR2 YENEEA. CDR3 length: 15 amino acids. The germline V and J ends were trimmed by 4 bases and 0 bases, with 9 bases remaining between them. Written as DNA, the CDR3 is TGTGCCAGCAGCTCCCAGGGGACGAACACCGGGGAGCTGTTTTTT. This gives the protein CASSSQGTNTGELFF.

This clone was counted a single time. V gene TRBV5-8 combines with J gene TRBJ2-1; 7 bases map to TRBD2. The CDR3 has 15 residues. After removal of 4 bases from V and 4 bases from J, the junction contained 8 bases not matched to a gene. The germline gives CDR1 SGHTS, CDR2 YDEGEE. CDR3 sequence: CASSPGRSFYNEQFF. For the CDR3, the DNA is TGTGCCAGCAGCCCCGGGAGGAGTTTTTACAATGAGCAGTTCTTC.

This chain uses TRBV27 with TRBJ2-1; D perhaps matches TRBD1 (6 bases). Trimming took 5 bases from V and 5 from J, leaving 25 bases between them. Germline CDR1 reads MNHEY; CDR2 reads SMNVEV (reference sequence). CDR3 length: 18 amino acids. CDR3 DNA sequence: TGTGCCAGCAGTCTCAGGGGTCCGGGCCCTTCTATACACAATGAGCAGTTCTTC. It specifies CASSLRGPGPSIHNEQFF.

Concerning this clone itself: The sample has other DNA sequences that encode this CDR3 too. This chain uses TRBV6-5 with TRBJ1-3; D not resolved. Trimming pared 6 bases from V and 1 base from J, leaving 4 bases between. CDR1 and CDR2 from the germline V gene are MNHEY and SVGAGI. This CDR3 region has 12 residues. CDR3 residues: CASRGSGNTIYF. The CDR3 nucleotides read TGTGCCAGCAGGGGATCTGGAAACACCATATATTTT.

This clone came up a few times. The chain is built from TRBV6-1 and TRBJ1-2; no firm D call. The CDR3 sequence is 13 residues long. Germline V gene sequence: CDR1 MNHNS, CDR2 SASEGT. Trimming removed 1 base at V and 5 bases at J, with 8 bases between. The CDR3 DNA reads as TGTGCCAGCAGTGAAGTTGAAGTGTATGGCTACACCTTC. Protein sequence: CASSEVEVYGYTF.

This clone was seen a handful of times. This chain joins TRBV5-1 and TRBJ2-1; D assignment may be TRBD1 or TRBD2 (5 bases each). The germline gives CDR1 SGHRS, CDR2 YFSETQ. V gave up 0 bases and J gave up 9 bases, with 19 bases separating them. The CDR3 runs to 16 residues. DNA of the CDR3: TGCGCCAGCAGCTTGGCCGAAGAGAGGGGCAAGGCTGAGCAGTTCTTC. Encoded protein: CASSLAEERGKAEQFF.